This T cell receptor beta chain stems from a study of cytomegalovirus exposure and HLA in healthy donors. The CDR3 runs 16 residues. The V gene end was trimmed by 2 bases and the J gene end by 0 bases; junction bases not matched to a gene: 5. CDR1 and CDR2 from the germline V gene are SGHRS and YFSETQ. A multiplex PCR was run with 60 Vbeta primers and 13 Jbeta primers. Libraries were prepared by immunoSEQ multiplex PCR; TCRdb keeps only in-frame clonotypes and omits some of them. The sample has under 200,000 clones; roughly 80% are singletons. This clone was detected only once. The gene calls are TRBV5-1 and TRBJ1-3, with 7 nucleotides matching TRBD1. This TCR derives from a man aged 35 to 55 in good health and CMV-seropositive. Sequencing was carried out using PBMCs. The CDR3 is CASSLQGFSSGNTIYF. The DNA of the CDR3 is TGCGCCAGCAGCTTACAGGGGTTCTCCTCTGGAAACACCATATATTTT.